A selection of T cell receptor beta chains follows, all from one sample in a study of cytomegalovirus exposure and HLA in healthy donors. Assay used: immunoSEQ multiplex PCR; TCRdb lists only in-frame clones, some missing. The table records over 150,000 clones, 80% to 90% of them present only once. The sample consisted of PBMCs. These receptors were taken from a girl aged 2 to 9 in good health and CMV-seropositive. Both conserved end residues are part of each CDR3. D genes are given only for firm matches. Clone sizes are given selectively: once, few, many, or a class where the clone is expanded.

J: TRBJ2-7
D: TRBD2
V: TRBV5-1
size: NA
length: 15
CDR3: CASSYGLAGVNEQYF
DNA: TGCGCCAGCAGCTACGGACTAGCGGGGGTGAACGAGCAGTACTTC

J: TRBJ1-1
D: NA
V: TRBV28
size: NA
length: 15
CDR3: CASSFRQGMNTEAFF
DNA: TGTGCCAGCAGTTTTAGGCAGGGGATGAACACTGAAGCTTTCTTT

J: TRBJ2-1
D: TRBD2
V: TRBV25-1
size: once
length: 17
CDR3: CASSEALAGVGVSEQFF
DNA: TGTGCCAGCAGTGAAGCCCTAGCGGGAGTTGGGGTAAGTGAGCAGTTCTTC

J: TRBJ1-4
D: NA
V: TRBV6-1
size: NA
length: 13
CDR3: CASMVSNGEKLFF
DNA: TGTGCCAGCATGGTTTCCAACGGGGAAAAACTGTTTTTT

J: TRBJ2-1
D: TRBD2
V: TRBV19
size: NA
length: 15
CDR3: CASSMTSPYYNEQFF
DNA: TGTGCCAGTAGTATGACTAGCCCGTACTACAATGAGCAGTTCTTC

J: TRBJ2-7
D: TRBD1
V: TRBV5-1
size: NA
length: 15
CDR3: CASSLRGTGISEQYF
DNA: TGCGCCAGCAGCTTGAGGGGGACAGGAATTTCCGAGCAGTACTTC

J: TRBJ1-2
D: NA
V: TRBV7-8
size: NA
length: 12
CDR3: CASSLVGAGYTF
DNA: TGTGCCAGCAGCTTAGTTGGGGCTGGCTACACCTTC

J: TRBJ2-7
D: NA
V: TRBV29-1
size: NA
length: 10
CDR3: CSAGDYEQYF
DNA: TGCAGCGCCGGGGACTACGAGCAGTACTTC

J: TRBJ1-1
D: TRBD1
V: TRBV4-1
size: NA
length: 17
CDR3: CASSPETQTGENTEAFF
DNA: TGCGCCAGCAGCCCGGAGACTCAGACAGGGGAGAACACTGAAGCTTTCTTT

J: TRBJ1-2
D: TRBD1
V: TRBV27
size: NA
length: 15
CDR3: CASSLLPGQTYGYTF
DNA: TGTGCCAGCAGTTTATTGCCGGGACAGACCTATGGCTACACCTTC

J: TRBJ2-7
D: TRBD2
V: TRBV28
size: NA
length: 13
CDR3: CASTLGGDHEQYF
DNA: TGTGCCAGCACCCTGGGGGGGGACCACGAGCAGTACTTC

J: TRBJ1-1
D: NA
V: TRBV19
size: NA
length: 14
CDR3: CASTPGAVNTEAFF
DNA: TGTGCCAGTACCCCTGGGGCAGTGAACACTGAAGCTTTCTTT

J: TRBJ1-4
D: TRBD1
V: TRBV30
size: NA
length: 12
CDR3: CAWGQGASRLFF
DNA: TGTGCCTGGGGACAGGGGGCGAGTAGACTGTTTTTT

J: TRBJ2-2
D: NA
V: TRBV5-1
size: NA
length: 14
CDR3: CASSVGLYTGELFF
DNA: TGCGCCAGCAGCGTAGGACTCTACACCGGGGAGCTGTTTTTT

J: TRBJ1-3
D: TRBD1
V: TRBV5-1
size: NA
length: 15
CDR3: CASSSAGGSGNTIYF
DNA: TGCGCCAGCAGCTCCGCAGGGGGCTCTGGAAACACCATATATTTT

J: TRBJ1-5
D: TRBD1
V: TRBV28
size: NA
length: 15
CDR3: CASSLIDRVNQPQHF
DNA: TGTGCCAGCAGTTTGATTGACAGGGTAAATCAGCCCCAGCATTTT

J: TRBJ1-3
D: NA
V: TRBV18
size: NA
length: 14
CDR3: CASSPSAAGNTIYF
DNA: TGTGCCAGCTCACCCTCGGCGGCTGGAAACACCATATATTTT

J: TRBJ2-1
D: TRBD2
V: TRBV11-2
size: NA
length: 16
CDR3: CATIARWGGTYNEQFF
DNA: TGTGCCACCATAGCACGTTGGGGGGGGACCTACAATGAGCAGTTCTTC

J: TRBJ1-2
D: NA
V: TRBV12-5
size: few
length: 13
CDR3: CASGRGVYYGYTF
DNA: TGTGCTAGTGGAAGGGGTGTCTACTATGGCTACACCTTC

J: TRBJ1-2
D: TRBD1
V: TRBV6-1
size: NA
length: 12
CDR3: CASSRQGYGYTF
DNA: TGTGCCAGCAGTCGACAGGGATATGGCTACACCTTC

J: TRBJ1-2
D: TRBD1
V: TRBV7-8
size: NA
length: 16
CDR3: CASSLGRDRGSGGYTF
DNA: TGTGCCAGCAGCTTAGGGAGGGACAGGGGATCTGGAGGCTACACCTTC

J: TRBJ2-3
D: TRBD2
V: TRBV28
size: NA
length: 16
CDR3: CASSLGLAGVTDTQYF
DNA: TGTGCCAGCAGTTTAGGACTAGCGGGAGTCACAGATACGCAGTATTTT

J: TRBJ2-2
D: NA
V: TRBV5-1
size: NA
length: 15
CDR3: CASSPWGRNTGELFF
DNA: TGCGCCAGCAGCCCGTGGGGCAGAAACACCGGGGAGCTGTTTTTT

J: TRBJ1-1
D: NA
V: TRBV6-1
size: NA
length: 13
CDR3: CASSEGGPTEAFF
DNA: TGTGCCAGCAGTGAAGGGGGGCCCACTGAAGCTTTCTTT

J: TRBJ1-5
D: NA
V: TRBV19
size: NA
length: 14
CDR3: CASKTRIYGQPQHF
DNA: TGTGCCAGTAAGACACGGATTTATGGTCAGCCCCAGCATTTT

J: TRBJ1-1
D: TRBD1
V: TRBV5-1
size: NA
length: 14
CDR3: CASSSKTGGSEAFF
DNA: TGCGCCAGCAGCTCGAAGACAGGGGGCTCTGAAGCTTTCTTT

J: TRBJ2-7
D: NA
V: TRBV4-1
size: few
length: 13
CDR3: CASSRGRDYEQYF
DNA: TGCGCCAGCAGCCGAGGCCGAGATTACGAGCAGTACTTC

J: TRBJ1-4
D: NA
V: TRBV5-1
size: NA
length: 13
CDR3: CASKDRANEKLFF
DNA: TGCGCCAGCAAGGACAGAGCTAATGAAAAACTGTTTTTT

J: TRBJ2-5
D: NA
V: TRBV7-9
size: NA
length: 18
CDR3: CASRGLKEGGPEGETQYF
DNA: TGTGCCAGCAGGGGCCTCAAGGAGGGAGGACCTGAGGGGGAGACCCAGTACTTC

J: TRBJ2-2
D: TRBD2
V: TRBV6-5
size: NA
length: 16
CDR3: CASSYSISGITGELFF
DNA: TGTGCCAGCAGTTACTCGATTAGCGGGATAACCGGGGAGCTGTTTTTT

J: TRBJ1-1
D: NA
V: TRBV27
size: NA
length: 13
CDR3: CASSLDRGTEAFF
DNA: TGTGCCAGCAGTTTAGATAGGGGCACTGAAGCTTTCTTT

J: TRBJ2-7
D: TRBD2
V: TRBV9
size: NA
length: 14
CDR3: CASSFEREPDEQYF
DNA: TGTGCCAGCAGCTTTGAGCGGGAGCCCGACGAGCAGTACTTC

J: TRBJ1-3
D: NA
V: TRBV25-1
size: NA
length: 17
CDR3: CASSEFKGGRTGNTIYF
DNA: TGTGCCAGCAGTGAATTTAAAGGGGGTAGGACTGGAAACACCATATATTTT

J: TRBJ1-1
D: NA
V: TRBV9
size: NA
length: 13
CDR3: CASSAGQGTEAFF
DNA: TGTGCCAGCAGCGCTGGTCAGGGAACTGAAGCTTTCTTT

J: TRBJ1-1
D: NA
V: TRBV6-1
size: NA
length: 12
CDR3: CASFPRATEAFF
DNA: TGTGCCAGCTTCCCCAGGGCCACTGAAGCTTTCTTT

J: TRBJ1-1
D: NA
V: TRBV11-2
size: NA
length: 14
CDR3: CASSEKNVGTEAFF
DNA: TGTGCCAGCAGCGAAAAAAACGTCGGCACTGAAGCTTTCTTT

J: TRBJ2-3
D: NA
V: TRBV6-5
size: NA
length: 15
CDR3: CASTLSSSSTDTQYF
DNA: TGTGCCAGCACCCTGTCGTCTAGCAGCACAGATACGCAGTATTTT

J: TRBJ2-7
D: TRBD1
V: TRBV6-4
size: NA
length: 15
CDR3: CASSLSRDRGPEQYF
DNA: TGTGCCAGCAGCCTGAGCCGGGACAGGGGGCCCGAGCAGTACTTC

J: TRBJ1-1
D: TRBD1
V: TRBV11-3
size: NA
length: 16
CDR3: CASSLLWGARGAEAFF
DNA: TGTGCCAGCAGCTTGTTATGGGGCGCCAGGGGGGCAGAAGCTTTCTTT

J: TRBJ2-7
D: TRBD2
V: TRBV28
size: NA
length: 15
CDR3: CASSLDGRAAYEQYF
DNA: TGTGCCAGCAGTTTAGACGGGAGGGCCGCGTACGAGCAGTACTTC

J: TRBJ2-2
D: NA
V: TRBV2
size: NA
length: 14
CDR3: CASSVIQNTGELFF
DNA: TGTGCCAGCAGTGTAATACAGAACACCGGGGAGCTGTTTTTT

J: TRBJ2-3
D: NA
V: TRBV15
size: NA
length: 15
CDR3: CATSRRDSSTDTQYF
DNA: TGTGCCACCAGCCGCCGGGACTCAAGCACAGATACGCAGTATTTT

J: TRBJ1-5
D: NA
V: TRBV18
size: NA
length: 13
CDR3: CASSVAVNQPQHF
DNA: TGTGCCAGCTCGGTGGCAGTGAATCAGCCCCAGCATTTT

J: TRBJ1-1
D: NA
V: TRBV5-6
size: few
length: 14
CDR3: CASSLAQGNTEAFF
DNA: TGTGCCAGCAGCTTGGCTCAGGGGAACACTGAAGCTTTCTTT

J: TRBJ1-2
D: TRBD1
V: TRBV2
size: NA
length: 13
CDR3: CASIGGQGHGYTF
DNA: TGTGCCAGCATCGGGGGACAGGGACATGGCTACACCTTC

J: TRBJ1-4
D: NA
V: TRBV29-1
size: NA
length: 14
CDR3: CSVGFPGLDEKLFF
DNA: TGCAGCGTTGGTTTCCCAGGGCTAGATGAAAAACTGTTTTTT

J: TRBJ1-1
D: NA
V: TRBV7-2
size: NA
length: 13
CDR3: CASSPLRGAEAFF
DNA: TGTGCCAGCAGCCCTCTACGGGGAGCTGAAGCTTTCTTT

J: TRBJ1-2
D: NA
V: TRBV2
size: NA
length: 15
CDR3: CASRARGSAVYGYTF
DNA: TGTGCCAGCAGAGCCAGGGGTTCCGCCGTATATGGCTACACCTTC

J: TRBJ1-1
D: NA
V: TRBV30
size: few
length: 15
CDR3: CAWSVSRHPNTEAFF
DNA: TGTGCCTGGAGTGTAAGTAGACACCCTAACACTGAAGCTTTCTTT

J: TRBJ1-2
D: NA
V: TRBV18
size: NA
length: 14
CDR3: CASSPLSGGFGYTF
DNA: TGTGCCAGCTCACCACTTTCGGGGGGGTTTGGCTACACCTTC

J: TRBJ2-7
D: TRBD1
V: TRBV28
size: NA
length: 14
CDR3: CASSGYRGSYEQYF
DNA: TGTGCCAGCAGTGGCTACAGGGGGTCCTACGAGCAGTACTTC

J: TRBJ1-2
D: NA
V: TRBV6-5
size: NA
length: 16
CDR3: CASSYDVGAWGYGYTF
DNA: TGTGCCAGCAGTTACGACGTGGGGGCGTGGGGCTATGGCTACACCTTC

J: TRBJ1-1
D: TRBD1
V: TRBV29-1
size: NA
length: 14
CDR3: CSVVQRGPNTEAFF
DNA: TGCAGCGTTGTTCAAAGGGGGCCTAACACTGAAGCTTTCTTT

J: TRBJ2-1
D: TRBD2
V: TRBV18
size: NA
length: 17
CDR3: CASSPEVGLATYNEQFF
DNA: TGTGCCAGCTCACCAGAAGTGGGACTAGCGACTTACAATGAGCAGTTCTTC